This T cell receptor beta chain was recovered during a study of blood T cells in healthy people across ages. Study-wide context: Per two T cells, template switching captured roughly one barcoded beta molecule.

Each sample had at least 6 million PBMCs isolated. Overall study results and limits: Leaving the PBMCs unsorted stopped any conclusive comparison of naive versus antigen-experienced cells. There were more naive CD4+ cells and higher diversity in long-lived donors than in aged donors.

This clonotype was detected a few times. Its specificity is unknown. Primed by a sample-barcoded 5' primer and a J-beta primer mix, a second PCR proceeded for roughly 7 to 12 cycles. TCRdb analysed the 5' RACE reads with MiXCR anew, one entry per CDR3 protein. The sample has hundreds of thousands of distinct CDR3 sequences, approximately 53% seen once. The CDR3 contains 14 residues. The germline V and J ends were trimmed by 6 bases and 8 bases, with 19 bases remaining between them. CDR1 MNHEY and CDR2 SVGAGI come from the germline V gene. Sequenced material: blood. The origin of this receptor is a man between 35 and 55 years old in good health. J is TRBJ1-2 and V is TRBV6-5; the D is unclear. This CDR3 reads CASRYGSGYGGYTF. The CDR3, as DNA: TGTGCCAGCAGATACGGGTCGGGTTATGGGGGCTACACCTTC.